One T cell receptor (beta chain) is described in this entry. What it binds is not known. Synthetic analogs of TCR templates were spiked into every PCR. The method was immunoSEQ multiplex PCR; TCRdb's version includes in-frame clones alone and lacks a portion of them. The sample lists around 86,000 clones; around four fifths were seen once. These data belong to a study of PD-L1 blockade in urothelial cancer. About the research overall: Researchers looked at the blood 3 weeks (second dose) and 6 weeks after treatment began. Median blood clonality was about 0.081, with tens of thousands of unique TCRs. Whole-study results and caveats: A below-median TCR clonality in blood before treatment predicted better survival.

Time point: pretreatment peripheral blood. The input for sequencing was PBMCs, taken around atezolizumab (anti-PD-L1) treatment. The TCR was taken from a man aged 35-49 years with urothelial cancer.

This CDR3 is CASSFGRGTDTQYF. CDR3 bases: TGTGCCAGCAGTTTTGGGCGGGGGACAGATACGCAGTATTTT. The chain combines TRBV27 with TRBJ2-3, with 7 nucleotides matching TRBD2. Germline assignment: CDR1 MNHEY and CDR2 SMNVEV (reference sequence). The V gene end was trimmed by 3 bases and the J gene end by 3 bases; junction bases not matched to a gene: 3. The length of the CDR3 is 14 residues.